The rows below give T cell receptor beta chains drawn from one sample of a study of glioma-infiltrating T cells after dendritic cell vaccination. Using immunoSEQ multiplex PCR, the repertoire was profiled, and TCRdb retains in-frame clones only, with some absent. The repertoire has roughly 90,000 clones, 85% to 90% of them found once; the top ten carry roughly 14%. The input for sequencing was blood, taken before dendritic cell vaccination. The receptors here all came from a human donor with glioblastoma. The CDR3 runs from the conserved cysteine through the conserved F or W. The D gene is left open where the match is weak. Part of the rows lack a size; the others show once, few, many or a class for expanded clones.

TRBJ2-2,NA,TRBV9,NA,TGTGCCAGCAGCGTGGGGGGGGCCACGAACACCGGGGAGCTGTTTTTT,CASSVGGATNTGELFF
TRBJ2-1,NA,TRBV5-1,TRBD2,TGCGCCAGCAGCTTTTCAGGCGGGGGGGCTTCGTACAATGAGCAGTTCTTC,CASSFSGGGASYNEQFF
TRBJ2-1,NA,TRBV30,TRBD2,TGTGCCTGGAGTAGGCGGGAGGGATCCTACAATGAGCAGTTCTTC,CAWSRREGSYNEQFF
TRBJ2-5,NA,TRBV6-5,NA,TGTGCCAGCAAAATTAACGGGGGAGAGACCCAGTACTTC,CASKINGGETQYF
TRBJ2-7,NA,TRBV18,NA,TGTGCCAGCTCACCAGAGGCCGACGAGCAGTACTTC,CASSPEADEQYF
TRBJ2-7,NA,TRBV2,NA,TGTGCCAGCAGGGATCCCGGGACTCTCTACGAGCAGTACTTC,CASRDPGTLYEQYF
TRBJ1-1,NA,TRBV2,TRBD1,TGTGCCAGCAGTGAAGCCGGGACAGGGCAAAGGGGCACTGAAGCTTTCTTT,CASSEAGTGQRGTEAFF
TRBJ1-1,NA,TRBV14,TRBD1,TGTGCCAGCAGCCGACGACAGGGGATGAACACTGAAGCTTTCTTT,CASSRRQGMNTEAFF
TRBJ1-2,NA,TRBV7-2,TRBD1,TGTGCCAGCAGCTTAAGCCCCACACAGGGGTATGGCTACACCTTC,CASSLSPTQGYGYTF
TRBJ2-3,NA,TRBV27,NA,TGTGCCAGCACCCCCGCGGAATCTAGCACAGATACGCAGTATTTT,CASTPAESSTDTQYF
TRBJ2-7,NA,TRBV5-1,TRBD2,TGCGCCAGCAGCAAAGGGACTAGCGGGCCCTACGAGCAGTACTTC,CASSKGTSGPYEQYF
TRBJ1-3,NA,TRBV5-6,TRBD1,TGTGCCAGCAGCTTGTTTCAGGGGGCCGTATCCCTCTCTGGAAACACCATATATTTT,CASSLFQGAVSLSGNTIYF
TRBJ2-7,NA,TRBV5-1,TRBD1,TGCGCCAGCAGCGAACAGGGGGCGCCGTACGAGCAGTACTTC,CASSEQGAPYEQYF
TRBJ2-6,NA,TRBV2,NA,TGTGCCAGCAGTACCCTACGTTACTCTGGGGCCAACGTCCTGACTTTC,CASSTLRYSGANVLTF
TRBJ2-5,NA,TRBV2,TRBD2,TGTGCCAGCAGACAAACTAGCGGGGGACAGACCCAGTACTTC,CASRQTSGGQTQYF
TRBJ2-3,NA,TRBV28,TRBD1,TGTGCCAGTGGTAAGCAGGGGGCCACAGATACGCAGTATTTT,CASGKQGATDTQYF
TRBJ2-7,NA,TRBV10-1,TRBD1,TGCGCCAGCAGTGACCCCTTGGACAGGGGCTACGAGCAGTACTTC,CASSDPLDRGYEQYF
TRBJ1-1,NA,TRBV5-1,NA,TGCGCCAGCAGCCCAGACATTGGGGCTCGGAACACTGAAGCTTTCTTT,CASSPDIGARNTEAFF
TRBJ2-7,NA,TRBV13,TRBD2,TGTGCCAGCAGGACCAGAGGTGCCCTAGCGGGGACACCATCCTACGAGCAGTACTTC,CASRTRGALAGTPSYEQYF
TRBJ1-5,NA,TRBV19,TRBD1,TGTGCCAGTACCACAGGGGGCTACCGGAATTGGGGGCCCCAGCATTTT,CASTTGGYRNWGPQHF
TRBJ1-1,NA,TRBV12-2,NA,TGTGCAAGTCGCTTTTTTTTTGAGGAGAACCCTGAAGCTTTCTTT,CASRFFFEENPEAFF
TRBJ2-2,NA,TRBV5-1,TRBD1,TGCGCCAGCAGCTTCGGGACAGGGTATACCGGGGAGCTGTTTTTT,CASSFGTGYTGELFF
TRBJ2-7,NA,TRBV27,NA,TGTGCCAGCAGTCCTCCCAGGGCCCCGTCCCGTTCCTACGAGCAGTACTTC,CASSPPRAPSRSYEQYF
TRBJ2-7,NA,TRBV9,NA,TGTGCCAGCAGCGGCCCCGGGTCCACCTACGAGCAGTACTTC,CASSGPGSTYEQYF
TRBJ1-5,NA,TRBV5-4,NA,TGTGCCAGCAGTCTGGGGGGTAGCAATCAGCCCCAGCATTTT,CASSLGGSNQPQHF
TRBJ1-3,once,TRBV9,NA,TGTGCCAGCAGCGTAGTCGACACACTCCCAGGAAACACCATATATTTT,CASSVVDTLPGNTIYF
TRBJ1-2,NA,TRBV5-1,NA,TGCGCCAGCAGCTTGCCTACCGGGGGAGCTAACTATGGCTACACCTTC,CASSLPTGGANYGYTF
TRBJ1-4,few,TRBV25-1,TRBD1,TGTGCCAGCAGTGGGCGGACAGGAGGAGATGAAAAACTGTTTTTT,CASSGRTGGDEKLFF
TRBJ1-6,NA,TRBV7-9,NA,TGTGCCAGCAGCCCCCCAGGGACAAATTCACCCCTCCACTTT,CASSPPGTNSPLHF
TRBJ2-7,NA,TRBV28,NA,TGTGCCAGCAGCCCGGACAGAAGAGTTTACGAGCAGTACTTC,CASSPDRRVYEQYF
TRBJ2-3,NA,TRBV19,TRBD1,TGTGCCACCGGTTGGACAGGCTTCTCAGATACGCAGTATTTT,CATGWTGFSDTQYF
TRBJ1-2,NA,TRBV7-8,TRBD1,TGTGCCAGCAGCACCCGGGACAGGGTCAAGTATGGCTACACCTTC,CASSTRDRVKYGYTF
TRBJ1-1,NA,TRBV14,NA,TGTGCCAGCAGCCAAGGGAGAAGGCTCACTGAAGCTTTCTTT,CASSQGRRLTEAFF
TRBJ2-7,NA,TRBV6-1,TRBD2,TGTGCCAGCAGTGAAGTCGGAGCGGGAAACTCCTACGAGCAGTACTTC,CASSEVGAGNSYEQYF
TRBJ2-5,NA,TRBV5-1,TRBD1,TGCGCCAGCAGCCTTAACCTGGGACAGCTGTACCAAGAGACCCAGTACTTC,CASSLNLGQLYQETQYF
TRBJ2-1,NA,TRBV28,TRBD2,TGTGCCAGTCTAGGGACTAGCGGGCTCAATGAGCAGTTCTTC,CASLGTSGLNEQFF
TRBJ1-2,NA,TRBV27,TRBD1,TGTGCCAGCAGTTACACAGGGGGGGGCTATGGCTACACCTTC,CASSYTGGGYGYTF
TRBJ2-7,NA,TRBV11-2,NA,TGTGCCAGCAGCTTGGACACCCTTACCTACGAGCAGTACTTC,CASSLDTLTYEQYF
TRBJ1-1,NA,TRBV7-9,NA,TGTGCCAGCAGCCGGGTCAGCATGAACACTGAAGCTTTCTTT,CASSRVSMNTEAFF
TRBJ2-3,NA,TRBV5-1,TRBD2,TGCGCCAGCAGCTCCCATAGCGGGGGGGCCGTAGATACGCAGTATTTT,CASSSHSGGAVDTQYF
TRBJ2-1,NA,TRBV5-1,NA,TGCGCCAGCAGCTTAGGAAGGGGATACAATGAGCAGTTCTTC,CASSLGRGYNEQFF
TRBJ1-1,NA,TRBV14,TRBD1,TGTGCCAGCAGCCAGCGGGCAGGGGGCTTATTTGGTGAAGCTTTCTTT,CASSQRAGGLFGEAFF
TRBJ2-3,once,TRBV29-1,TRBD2,TGCAGCGTCGACAGGACTAGCGGAAGCACAGATACGCAGTATTTT,CSVDRTSGSTDTQYF
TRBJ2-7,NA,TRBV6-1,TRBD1,TGTGCCAGCAGTCCTGGACAGGGTCCCTTCTACGAGCAGTACTTC,CASSPGQGPFYEQYF
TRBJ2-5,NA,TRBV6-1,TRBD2,TGTGCCAGCAGTGAAAGACGGCTAGCGGGAAAAGAGACCCAGTACTTC,CASSERRLAGKETQYF